This TCR beta chain was recorded in a study of T cells in Graves' hyperthyroidism and ophthalmopathy. Blood was drawn at first hyperthyroidism diagnosis, before any ophthalmopathy symptoms. This sample holds PBMCs from less than 13 ml fresh peripheral blood. Amplification of TCR beta CDR3 regions was performed using RNA transcripts as template. The study used the HTBI primer set for a first-round RT-PCR of the TCR CDR3. TCRdb independently ran MiXCR on the multiplex PCR reads; one entry per CDR3 protein. This table holds 600,000 to 850,000 distinct CDR3 sequences, roughly a sixth found once. Note on this clonotype: Its target is unknown.

The CDR3 spans 14 residues. CDR1 and CDR2 (germline): SGHKS, YYEKEE (reference sequence). V was clipped by 0 bases and J by 3 bases, with 6 bases between them. Study findings and constraints: Blood also showed most of the thyroid clonotypes that were expanded above 0.001. Ophthalmopathy was separated from stable hyperthyroidism by a 13 V-J model.

The clonotype originates from a woman aged 45 to 65 with Graves' hyperthyroidism that later progressed to Graves' ophthalmopathy. This chain links TRBV5-5 with TRBJ1-4; no firm D call. Sequencing was done on a sample of blood. CDR3 coding DNA: TGTGCCAGCAGCTTGGGTGGGTCTAATGAAAAACTGTTTTTT. It codes for CASSLGGSNEKLFF.